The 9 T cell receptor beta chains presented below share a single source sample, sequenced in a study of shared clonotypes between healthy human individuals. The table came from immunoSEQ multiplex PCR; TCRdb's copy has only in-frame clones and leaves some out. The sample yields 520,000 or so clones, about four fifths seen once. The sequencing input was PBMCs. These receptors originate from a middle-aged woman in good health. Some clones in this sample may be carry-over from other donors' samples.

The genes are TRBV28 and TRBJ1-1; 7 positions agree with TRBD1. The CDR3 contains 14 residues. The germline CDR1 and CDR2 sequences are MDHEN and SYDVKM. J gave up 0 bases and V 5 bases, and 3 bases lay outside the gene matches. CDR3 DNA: TGTGCCAGCAGTCCCGGGACAGTGAACACTGAAGCTTTCTTT. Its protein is CASSPGTVNTEAFF. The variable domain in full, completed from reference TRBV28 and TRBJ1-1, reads DVKVTQSSRYLVKRTGEKVFLECVQDMDHENMFWYRQDPGLGLRLIYFSYDVKMKEKGDIPEGYSVSREKKERFSLILESASTNQTSMYLCASSPGTVNTEAFFGQGTRLTVV.

The CDR3 DNA is TGTGCCACCAGCAGAGATTTGGTACAGGGGTGGGAGCAGTACTTC. Encoded protein: CATSRDLVQGWEQYF. This sequence joins TRBV15 and TRBJ2-7, with TRBD1 identical over 7 bases. V shed 0 bases and J 7 bases; nucleotides not matched to a gene: 9. The germline CDR1 and CDR2 sequences are LNHNV and YYDKDF (reference sequence). The CDR3 is 15 residues long.

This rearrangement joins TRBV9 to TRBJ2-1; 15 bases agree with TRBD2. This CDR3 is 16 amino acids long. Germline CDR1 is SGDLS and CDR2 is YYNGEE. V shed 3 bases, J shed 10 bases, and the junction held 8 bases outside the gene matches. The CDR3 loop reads CASSAWTSGRAGEQFF. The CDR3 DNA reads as TGTGCCAGCAGCGCCTGGACTAGCGGGAGGGCTGGGGAGCAGTTCTTC.

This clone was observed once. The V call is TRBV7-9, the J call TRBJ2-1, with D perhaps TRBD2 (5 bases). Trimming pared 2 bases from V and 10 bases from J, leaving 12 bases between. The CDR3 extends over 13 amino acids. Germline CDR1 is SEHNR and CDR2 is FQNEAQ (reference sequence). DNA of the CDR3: TGTGCCAGCAGCTTATTCCAGGACTCAGAGCAGTTCTTC. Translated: CASSLFQDSEQFF.

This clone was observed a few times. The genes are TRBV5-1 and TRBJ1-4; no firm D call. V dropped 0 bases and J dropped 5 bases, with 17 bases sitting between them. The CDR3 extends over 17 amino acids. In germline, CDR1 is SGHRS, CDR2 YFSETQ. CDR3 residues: CASSLGRSGQVNEKLFF. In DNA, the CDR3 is TGCGCCAGCAGCTTGGGCCGATCGGGCCAGGTGAATGAAAAACTGTTTTTT.

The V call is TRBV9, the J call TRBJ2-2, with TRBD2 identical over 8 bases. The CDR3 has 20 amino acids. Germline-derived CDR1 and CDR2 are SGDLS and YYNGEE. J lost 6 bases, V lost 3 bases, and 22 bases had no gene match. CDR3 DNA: TGTGCCAGCAGCGCATCCGCCACCGGGACTAGATCGGCCCGCGCCGGGGAGCTGTTTTTT. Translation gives CASSASATGTRSARAGELFF.

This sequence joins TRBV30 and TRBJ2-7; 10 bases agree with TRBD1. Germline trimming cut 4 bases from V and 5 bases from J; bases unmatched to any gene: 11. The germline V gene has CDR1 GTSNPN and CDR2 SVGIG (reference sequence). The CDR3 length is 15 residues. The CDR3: CAWTRGTGVFHEQYF. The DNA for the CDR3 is TGTGCCTGGACCCGCGGGACAGGGGTTTTCCACGAGCAGTACTTC.

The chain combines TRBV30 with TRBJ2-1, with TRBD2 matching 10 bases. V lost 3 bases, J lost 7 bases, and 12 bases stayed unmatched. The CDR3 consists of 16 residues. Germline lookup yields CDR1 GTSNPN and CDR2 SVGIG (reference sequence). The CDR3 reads CAWSSSGSSRWNEQFF. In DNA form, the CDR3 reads TGTGCCTGGAGCTCTAGCGGGAGTTCCCGATGGAATGAGCAGTTCTTC.

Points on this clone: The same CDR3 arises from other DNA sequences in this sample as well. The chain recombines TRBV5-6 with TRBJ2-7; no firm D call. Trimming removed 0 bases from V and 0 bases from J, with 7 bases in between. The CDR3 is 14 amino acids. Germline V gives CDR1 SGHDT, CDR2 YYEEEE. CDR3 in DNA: TGTGCCAGCAGCTTGGGTGGGAACTCCTACGAGCAGTACTTC. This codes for CASSLGGNSYEQYF.